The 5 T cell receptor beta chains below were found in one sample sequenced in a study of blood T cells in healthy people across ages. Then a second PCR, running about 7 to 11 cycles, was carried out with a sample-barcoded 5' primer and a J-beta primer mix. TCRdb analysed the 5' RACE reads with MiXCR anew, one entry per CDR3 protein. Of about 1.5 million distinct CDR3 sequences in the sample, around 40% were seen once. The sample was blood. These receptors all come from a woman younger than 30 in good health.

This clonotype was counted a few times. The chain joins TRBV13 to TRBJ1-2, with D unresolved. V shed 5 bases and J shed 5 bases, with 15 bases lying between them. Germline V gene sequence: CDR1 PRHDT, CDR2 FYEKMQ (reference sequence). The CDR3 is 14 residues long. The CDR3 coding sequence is TGTGCCAGCAGCGTTTCCGGGGTTAGGTATGGCTACACCTTC. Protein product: CASSVSGVRYGYTF. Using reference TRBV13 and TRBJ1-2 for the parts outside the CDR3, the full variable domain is AAGVIQSPRHLIKEKRETATLKCYPIPRHDTVYWYQQGPGQDPQFLISFYEKMQSDKGSIPDRFSAQQFSDYHSELNMSSLELGDSALYFCASSVSGVRYGYTFGSGTRLTVV.

The CDR3 here is CASRKPTRYEQYF. CDR3 nucleotide sequence: TGTGCCAGCAGGAAACCGACTCGCTACGAGCAGTACTTC. The chain is built from TRBV6-5 and TRBJ2-7; D is uncertain. There are 13 residues in the CDR3. Germline CDR1 and CDR2: MNHEY and SVGAGI. Trimming took 6 bases from V and 3 from J, leaving 12 bases between them.

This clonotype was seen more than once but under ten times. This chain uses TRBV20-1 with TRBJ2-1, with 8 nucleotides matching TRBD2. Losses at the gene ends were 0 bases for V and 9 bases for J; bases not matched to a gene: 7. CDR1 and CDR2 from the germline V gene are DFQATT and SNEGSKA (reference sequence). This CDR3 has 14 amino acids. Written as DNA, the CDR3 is TGCAGTGCTAGAGACCTTAGCGGGATGGGTGAGCAGTTCTTC. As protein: CSARDLSGMGEQFF.

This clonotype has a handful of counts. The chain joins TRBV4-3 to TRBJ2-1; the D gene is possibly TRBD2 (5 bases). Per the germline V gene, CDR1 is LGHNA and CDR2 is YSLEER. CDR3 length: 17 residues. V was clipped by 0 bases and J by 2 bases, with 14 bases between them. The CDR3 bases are TGCGCCAGCAGCCAAGATCTCACGGGAATAACCTACAATGAGCAGTTCTTC. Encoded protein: CASSQDLTGITYNEQFF.

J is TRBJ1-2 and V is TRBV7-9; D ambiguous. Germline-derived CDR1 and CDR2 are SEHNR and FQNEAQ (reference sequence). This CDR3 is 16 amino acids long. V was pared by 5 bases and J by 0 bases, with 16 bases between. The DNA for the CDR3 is TGTGCCAGCAGCGTTGGGCGGGTGTTAGCTAACTATGGCTACACCTTC. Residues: CASSVGRVLANYGYTF.